This TCR beta chain was captured by sequencing in a study of cytomegalovirus exposure and HLA in healthy donors. With 60 Vbeta and 13 Jbeta primers, the PCR was carried out. Sequenced by immunoSEQ multiplex PCR; TCRdb stores in-frame clones only, minus some. The data show 150,000 or so clones, with approximately 82% seen just once and around 1.5% held by the top ten. Germline assignment: CDR1 SGHVS and CDR2 FQNEAQ. Losses at the gene ends were 6 bases for V and 3 bases for J; bases not matched to a gene: 20. This CDR3 has 20 residues. Details on this clone: Its target is not known.

General study points: Association of a missense DCLRE1C variant with TCR beta V- and J-gene trimming was reported in a later analysis. Cytomegalovirus status was reportedly diagnosed by the classifier with high specificity and sensitivity. Listed as cytomegalovirus-associated were 150 to 200 TCR beta chains.

The TCR comes from a male donor in good health and CMV-seronegative. The chain uses TRBV7-8 and TRBJ2-3, with 11 bases identical to TRBD1. Sequencing input: PBMCs. In DNA, the CDR3 is TGTGCCAGCAGACCGGGACAGGGGGTTTGGGTGCAGGCAGAAACAGATACGCAGTATTTT. Translating gives CASRPGQGVWVQAETDTQYF.